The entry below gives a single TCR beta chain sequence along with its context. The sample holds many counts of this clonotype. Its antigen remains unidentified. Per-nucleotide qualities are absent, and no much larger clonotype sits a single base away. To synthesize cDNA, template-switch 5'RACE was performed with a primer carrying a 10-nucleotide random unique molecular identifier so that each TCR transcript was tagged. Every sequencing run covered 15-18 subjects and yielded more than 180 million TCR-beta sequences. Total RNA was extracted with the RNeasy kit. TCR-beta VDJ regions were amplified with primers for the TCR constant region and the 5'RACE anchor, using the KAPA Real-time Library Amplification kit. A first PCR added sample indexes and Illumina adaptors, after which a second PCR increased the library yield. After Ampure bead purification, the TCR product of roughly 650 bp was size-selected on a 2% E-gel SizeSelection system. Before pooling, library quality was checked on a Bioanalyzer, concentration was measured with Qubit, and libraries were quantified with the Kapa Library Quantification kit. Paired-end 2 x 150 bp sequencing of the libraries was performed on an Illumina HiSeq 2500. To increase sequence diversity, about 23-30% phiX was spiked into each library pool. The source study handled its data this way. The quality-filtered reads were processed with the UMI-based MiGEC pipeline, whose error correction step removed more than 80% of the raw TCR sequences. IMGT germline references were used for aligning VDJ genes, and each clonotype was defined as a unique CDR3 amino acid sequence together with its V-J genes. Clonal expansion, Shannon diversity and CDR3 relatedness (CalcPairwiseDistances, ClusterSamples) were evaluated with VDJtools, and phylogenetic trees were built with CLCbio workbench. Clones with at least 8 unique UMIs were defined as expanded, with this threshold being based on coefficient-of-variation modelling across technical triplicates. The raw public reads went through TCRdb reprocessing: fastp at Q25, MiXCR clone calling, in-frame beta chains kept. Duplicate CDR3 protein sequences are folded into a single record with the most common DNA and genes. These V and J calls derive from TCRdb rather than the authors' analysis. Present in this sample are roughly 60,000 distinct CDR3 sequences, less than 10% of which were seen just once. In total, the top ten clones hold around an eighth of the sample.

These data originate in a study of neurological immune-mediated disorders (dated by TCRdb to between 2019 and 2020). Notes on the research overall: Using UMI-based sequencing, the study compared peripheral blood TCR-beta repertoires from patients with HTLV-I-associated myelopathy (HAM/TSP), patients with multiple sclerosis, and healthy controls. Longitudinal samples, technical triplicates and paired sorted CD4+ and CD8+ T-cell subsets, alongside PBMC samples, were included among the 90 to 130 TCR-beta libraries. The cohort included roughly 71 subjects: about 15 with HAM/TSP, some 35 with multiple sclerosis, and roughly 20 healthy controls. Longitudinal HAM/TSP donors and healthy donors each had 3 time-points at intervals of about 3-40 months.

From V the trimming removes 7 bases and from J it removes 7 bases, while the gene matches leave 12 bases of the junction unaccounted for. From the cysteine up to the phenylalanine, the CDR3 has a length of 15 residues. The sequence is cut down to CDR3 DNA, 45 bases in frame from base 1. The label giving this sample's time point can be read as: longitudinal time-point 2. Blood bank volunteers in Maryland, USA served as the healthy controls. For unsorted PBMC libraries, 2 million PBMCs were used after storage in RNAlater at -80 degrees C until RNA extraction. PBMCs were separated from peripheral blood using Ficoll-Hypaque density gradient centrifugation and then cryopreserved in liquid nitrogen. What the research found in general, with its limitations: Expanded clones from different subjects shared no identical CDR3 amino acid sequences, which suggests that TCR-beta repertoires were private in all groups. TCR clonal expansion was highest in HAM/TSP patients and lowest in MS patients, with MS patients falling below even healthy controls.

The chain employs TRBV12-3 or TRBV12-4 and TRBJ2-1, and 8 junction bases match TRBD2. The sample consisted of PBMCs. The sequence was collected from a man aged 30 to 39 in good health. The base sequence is TGTGCCAGCAATCCGTCGGGAGGGATGCGGAATGAGCAGTTCTTC. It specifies CASNPSGGMRNEQFF.